A selection of T cell receptor beta chains follows, all from one sample in a study of shared clonotypes between healthy human individuals. Sequenced by immunoSEQ multiplex PCR; TCRdb stores in-frame clones only, minus some. The table lists about 2 million clones, 95% of them singletons. The source material was naive CD4+ T cells sorted from blood. The origin of the receptors is a man aged 18 to 29 in good health. CDR3s include the opening cysteine and the closing phenylalanine or tryptophan. D genes are given only for firm matches. The listing skips clone size in some rows; elsewhere it reads once, few, many or a size class.

v_call	d_call	j_call	clone_size	cdr3_nt	cdr3_aa
TRBV5-1	NA	TRBJ2-5	NA	TGCGCCAGCAGCTTGTCGTCATTAGAGACCCAGTACTTC	CASSLSSLETQYF
TRBV6-5	TRBD1	TRBJ1-1	NA	TGTGCCAGCAGTCCCCGGGACAGAATGAACACTGAAGCTTTCTTT	CASSPRDRMNTEAFF
TRBV5-1	NA	TRBJ2-6	once	TGCGCCAGCAGCCTACAGACAGGTGCTGGGGCCAACGTCCTGACTTTC	CASSLQTGAGANVLTF
TRBV19	NA	TRBJ2-3	NA	TGTGCCAGTAGGATGACAGAAAGATCAAGCACAGATACGCAGTATTTT	CASRMTERSSTDTQYF
TRBV5-1	NA	TRBJ2-3	NA	TGCGCCAGCAGCCCCGGGGCAGGCACAGATACGCAGTATTTT	CASSPGAGTDTQYF
TRBV14	TRBD2	TRBJ2-7	NA	TGTGCCAGCAGAGGGACTAGCGGGAGCTCCTACGAGCAGTACTTC	CASRGTSGSSYEQYF
TRBV28	TRBD1	TRBJ1-2	NA	TGTGCCAGCACCGGGACAGTCTATGGCTACACCTTC	CASTGTVYGYTF
TRBV12-2	NA	TRBJ2-1	NA	TGTGCAAGTCGCTTAGCGGGACCCAGCAATGAGCAGTTCTTC	CASRLAGPSNEQFF
TRBV7-2	NA	TRBJ2-5	NA	TGTGCCAGCAGAATATCACCGGGAGTCCCCCTCGGTCAGACCCAGTACTTC	CASRISPGVPLGQTQYF
TRBV21-1	NA	TRBJ1-2	NA	TGTGCCAGCAGCAAAGGAAATCAGGGATTCGGCTATGGCTACACCTTC	CASSKGNQGFGYGYTF
TRBV6-5	NA	TRBJ2-2	NA	TGTGCCAGCAGCGACAGTCACACCGGGGAGCTGTTTTTT	CASSDSHTGELFF
TRBV30	NA	TRBJ2-7	NA	TGTGCCTTGAGGGGCTTTGGCTACGAGCAGTACTTC	CALRGFGYEQYF
TRBV30	NA	TRBJ1-2	NA	TGTGTCTGGAATCGTGTCAATCTCACCTTC	CVWNRVNLTF
TRBV10-3	NA	TRBJ1-3	NA	TGTGCCATCAGTGAGACGGGACCTCTCTCTGGAAACACCATATATTTT	CAISETGPLSGNTIYF
TRBV29-1	NA	TRBJ1-2	NA	TGCAGCTTCCCGAGGTACAAACAGGGCGGGAGTGGGTATGGCTACACCTTC	CSFPRYKQGGSGYGYTF
TRBV7-9	NA	TRBJ2-3	once	TGTGCCAGCAGCTCGACCGGTGGTCCAGATACGCAGTATTTT	CASSSTGGPDTQYF
TRBV30	NA	TRBJ1-1	NA	TGTGCCTGGAGTTCGGGGGGATTGAACACTGAAGCTTTCTTT	CAWSSGGLNTEAFF
TRBV2	TRBD2	TRBJ2-2	once	TGTGCCAGCGCGGGGACTAGCCGTGTAACCGGGGAGCTGTTTTTT	CASAGTSRVTGELFF
TRBV10-3	TRBD1	TRBJ1-1	NA	TGTGCCATCAGTGAGAGACAGGGAGGCACTGAAGCTTTCTTT	CAISERQGGTEAFF
TRBV28	NA	TRBJ2-7	NA	TGTGCCAGCAGAACCGGGACCTTCTACGAGCAGTACTTC	CASRTGTFYEQYF
TRBV7-2	NA	TRBJ2-4	NA	TGTGCCAGCAGCTCATCTATAGCCAAAAACATTCAGTACTTC	CASSSSIAKNIQYF
TRBV11-2	NA	TRBJ2-7	NA	TGTGCCAGCAGCTTGGGGGGCCGGGTGCAGTACTTC	CASSLGGRVQYF
TRBV5-1	TRBD2	TRBJ2-7	NA	TGCGCCAGCAGCTGGACTAGCGGCTACGAGCAGTACTTC	CASSWTSGYEQYF
TRBV7-2	NA	TRBJ1-1	NA	TGTGCCAGCAGCTCCATGGCGGGAGCTGAAGCTTTCTTT	CASSSMAGAEAFF
TRBV2	TRBD1	TRBJ2-7	once	TGTGCCAGCAGTAAAGGCCGACAGGGGGCTTTCTACGAGCAGTACTTC	CASSKGRQGAFYEQYF
TRBV5-1	TRBD1	TRBJ2-5	NA	TGCGCCAGCAGCAGGGACAGGGGCGAAGAGACCCAGTACTTC	CASSRDRGEETQYF
TRBV6-6	NA	TRBJ2-7	NA	TGTGCCAGCAGTCGCACCGGGACTTCCTACGAGCAGTACTTC	CASSRTGTSYEQYF
TRBV6-1	TRBD1	TRBJ1-3	NA	TGTGCCAGCAGCGTAACGACAGGGGCTGGAAACACCATATATTTT	CASSVTTGAGNTIYF
TRBV30	TRBD2	TRBJ2-3	NA	TGTGCCTGGAGTGTAACTATTTGGACTAGCGGGGGGGCTGATACGCAGTATTTT	CAWSVTIWTSGGADTQYF
TRBV4-3	NA	TRBJ1-5	NA	TGCGCCAGCAGCCAAGATGGCAGGCAGCCCCAGCATTTT	CASSQDGRQPQHF
TRBV5-1	NA	TRBJ2-1	NA	TGCGCCAGCAGCGACGGGAGTTACAATGAGCAGTTCTTC	CASSDGSYNEQFF
TRBV5-6	NA	TRBJ1-2	once	TGTGCCAGCAGCTTGGGAGAGGGGCTCTATGGCTACACCTTC	CASSLGEGLYGYTF
TRBV5-1	TRBD2	TRBJ2-7	NA	TGCGCCAGCAGCTTGGGAGCGGGAGGGCCCTACGAGCAGTACTTC	CASSLGAGGPYEQYF
TRBV29-1	NA	TRBJ2-7	NA	TGCAGCGTTGAAGCGGGGACGAGGTACGAGCAGTACTTC	CSVEAGTRYEQYF
TRBV27	NA	TRBJ2-3	NA	TGTGCCAGCAGTGCCGGGTCCCGGGGCACAGATACGCAGTATTTT	CASSAGSRGTDTQYF
TRBV5-1	NA	TRBJ2-7	once	TGCGCCAGCAGCCCCGGGGGCTCGGGAGATTACGAGCAGTACTTC	CASSPGGSGDYEQYF
TRBV19	NA	TRBJ2-3	NA	TGTGCCAGTAGTGCCAGCACAGATACGCAGTATTTT	CASSASTDTQYF
TRBV19	NA	TRBJ1-1	NA	TGTGCCAGTAGTATCGTAGGGTTGAACACTGAAGCTTTCTTT	CASSIVGLNTEAFF
TRBV30	NA	TRBJ2-5	NA	TGTGCCTGGAGTGGAGGGCCGACGAGGACCCAGTACTTC	CAWSGGPTRTQYF
TRBV6-1	NA	TRBJ1-2	NA	TGTGCCAGCAGTGCAGTGATAGGCGCCTATGGCTACACCTTC	CASSAVIGAYGYTF
TRBV5-1	TRBD2	TRBJ2-1	NA	TGCGCCAGCACCTACGGGGGGGCCGGCAATGAGCAGTTCTTC	CASTYGGAGNEQFF
TRBV21-1	NA	TRBJ2-5	NA	TGTGCCAGCAGCAAAGGAACGGCAGAGGAAGAGACCCAGTACTTC	CASSKGTAEEETQYF
TRBV10-3	TRBD1	TRBJ2-1	NA	TGTGCCATCAGGGGACAGGGGCCATACAATGAGCAGTTCTTC	CAIRGQGPYNEQFF
TRBV11-2	NA	TRBJ2-7	once	TGTGCCAGCAGCTCCCAGGGCTACGAGCAGTACTTC	CASSSQGYEQYF
TRBV6-5	NA	TRBJ2-7	NA	TGTGCCAGCAGTTACAGGGAAGGAGGGCCCTACGAGCAGTACTTC	CASSYREGGPYEQYF
TRBV9	TRBD1	TRBJ1-3	NA	TGTGCCAGTAACAGGGGCTTCGGAAACACCATATATTTT	CASNRGFGNTIYF
TRBV30	TRBD2	TRBJ2-5	NA	TGTGCCTGGAGTGTTAGCGGGGAGACCCAGTACTTC	CAWSVSGETQYF
TRBV7-2	TRBD2	TRBJ2-7	NA	TGTGCCAGCAGCTTGGCGGCTAGCGGTGCACACGAGCAGTACTTC	CASSLAASGAHEQYF
TRBV5-1	TRBD2	TRBJ2-1	NA	TGCGCCAGCAGCATGACTAGCGGGAGTTCCGAGCAGTTCTTC	CASSMTSGSSEQFF
TRBV7-9	TRBD1	TRBJ1-6	NA	TGTGCCAGCAGCTCCGGGACAGGTTTCTCCTATAATTCACCCCTCCACTTT	CASSSGTGFSYNSPLHF
TRBV7-3	TRBD2	TRBJ2-5	NA	TGTGCCAGCTCTAGCGGGGGGGCGTCAGAGACCCAGTACTTC	CASSSGGASETQYF
TRBV6-1	TRBD2	TRBJ2-1	NA	TGTGCCAGCACATCCGGGACTAGTTTTTACAATGAGCAGTTCTTC	CASTSGTSFYNEQFF
TRBV9	TRBD2	TRBJ2-3	NA	TGTGCCAGCGCGGCACTAGCGGGAGCGACAGATACGCAGTATTTT	CASAALAGATDTQYF
TRBV6-6	TRBD2	TRBJ2-3	NA	TGTGCCGGCTATAGCGGGAGGCTGACAGATACGCAGTATTTT	CAGYSGRLTDTQYF
TRBV28	NA	TRBJ1-5	NA	TGTGCCAGTGGTGATTCCGGGACATCTACTATGCCCCAGCATTTT	CASGDSGTSTMPQHF
TRBV29-1	NA	TRBJ1-2	NA	TGCAGCACAATTACGGGCAGCCTGACCTATGGCTACACCTTC	CSTITGSLTYGYTF